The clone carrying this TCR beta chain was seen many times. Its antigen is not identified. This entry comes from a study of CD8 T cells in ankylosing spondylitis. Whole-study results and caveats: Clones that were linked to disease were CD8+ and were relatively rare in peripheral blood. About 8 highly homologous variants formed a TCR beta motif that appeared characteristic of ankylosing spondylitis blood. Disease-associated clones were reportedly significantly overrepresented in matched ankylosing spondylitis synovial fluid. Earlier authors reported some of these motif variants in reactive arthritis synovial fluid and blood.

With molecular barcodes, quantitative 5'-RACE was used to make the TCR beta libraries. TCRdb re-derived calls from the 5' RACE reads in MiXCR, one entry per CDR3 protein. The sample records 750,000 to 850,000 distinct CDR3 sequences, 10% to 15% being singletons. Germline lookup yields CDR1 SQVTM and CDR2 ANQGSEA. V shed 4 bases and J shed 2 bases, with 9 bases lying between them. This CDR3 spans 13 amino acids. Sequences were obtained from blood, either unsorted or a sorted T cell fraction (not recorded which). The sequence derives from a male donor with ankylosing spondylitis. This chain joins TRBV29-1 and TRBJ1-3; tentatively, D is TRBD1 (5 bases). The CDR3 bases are TGCAGCGTTGTGAAGGGACCTGGAAACACCATATATTTT. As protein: CSVVKGPGNTIYF.